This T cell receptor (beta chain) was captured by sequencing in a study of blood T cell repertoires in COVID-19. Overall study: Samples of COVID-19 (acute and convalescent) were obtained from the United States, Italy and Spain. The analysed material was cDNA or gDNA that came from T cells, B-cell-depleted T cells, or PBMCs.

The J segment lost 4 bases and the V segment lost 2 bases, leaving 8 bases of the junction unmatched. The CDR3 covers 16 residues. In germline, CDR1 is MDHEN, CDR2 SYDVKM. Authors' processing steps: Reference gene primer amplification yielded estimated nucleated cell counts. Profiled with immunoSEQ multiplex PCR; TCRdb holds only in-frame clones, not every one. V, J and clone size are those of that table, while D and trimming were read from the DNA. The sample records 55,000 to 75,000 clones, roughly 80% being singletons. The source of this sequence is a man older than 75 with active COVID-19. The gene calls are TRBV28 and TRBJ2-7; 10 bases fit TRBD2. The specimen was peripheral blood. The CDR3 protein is CASSLGRASGGYEQYF. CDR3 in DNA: TGTGCCAGCAGTTTAGGGAGGGCTAGCGGGGGATACGAGCAGTACTTC.